This T cell receptor beta chain appears in the sequencing data of a study of blood T cell repertoires in COVID-19. On the study more broadly: Both acute and convalescent COVID-19 samples were obtained from the United States, Italy and Spain. PBMCs, B-cell-depleted T cells, or T cells were the source of the cDNA or gDNA that made up the material.

Losses at the gene ends were 0 bases for V and 8 bases for J; bases not matched to a gene: 6. This CDR3 comprises 13 residues. Germline V lookup: CDR1 GTSNPN, CDR2 SVGIG (reference sequence). Original processing notes: Estimation of nucleated cell counts was performed using reference gene primer amplification. Sequencing used immunoSEQ multiplex PCR; TCRdb keeps in-frame clones, though not all of them. V and J calls and clone size are those listed in that table; D and trimming were worked out from the DNA. The data hold about 140,000 clones, with about 80% observed a single time. The sequenced sample was peripheral blood. The TCR sequence derives from an older man who had recovered from COVID-19. The chain is built from TRBV30 and TRBJ1-2; 7 bases are shared with TRBD1. DNA of the CDR3: TGTGCCTGGAGTGTAGAAGACAGGGCGGGCTACACCTTC. The encoded protein is CAWSVEDRAGYTF.